The rows below give T cell receptor beta chains drawn from one sample of a study of cytomegalovirus exposure and HLA in healthy donors. Repertoires were generated with immunoSEQ multiplex PCR, while TCRdb's copy carries only in-frame clones and drops some. The sample has under 300,000 clones; around 90% are singletons. Sequencing used PBMCs. All receptors derive from a girl aged 2-15 years in good health and CMV-seronegative. Both conserved end residues are trimmed from each CDR3. D genes are given only for firm matches.

V gene	J gene	D gene	CDR3 protein
TRBV6-5	TRBJ1-1	TRBD1	ASGTGEATEAF
TRBV11-2	TRBJ2-7	-	ASSLEAGYEQY
TRBV10-3	TRBJ1-5	-	AISESRSNQPQH
TRBV7-2	TRBJ1-2	-	ASSLHPGIGDYGYT
TRBV19	TRBJ1-2	TRBD1	ASLTGNGYT
TRBV9	TRBJ1-2	-	ASSVEAGQGYGYT
TRBV19	TRBJ2-3	-	AIRQTSTDTQY
TRBV4-2	TRBJ2-1	TRBD2	ASSQDEGLAGTNEQF
TRBV18	TRBJ1-1	-	ASSPPNQGDTEAF
TRBV9	TRBJ1-1	TRBD1	ASSVGTEQGAGAF
TRBV28	TRBJ2-4	TRBD2	ASGVLAGGQY
TRBV25-1	TRBJ1-2	TRBD1	ASSRTGGGGYGYT
TRBV19	TRBJ2-3	-	ASRGLSTDTQY
TRBV5-5	TRBJ2-5	TRBD1	ASSFRWTGGLETQY
TRBV13	TRBJ2-2	TRBD1	ASSLSGQGPTGELF
TRBV6-1	TRBJ2-3	-	ASWDSSTDTQY
TRBV7-9	TRBJ2-5	-	ASSLVGQGQETQY
TRBV29-1	TRBJ2-5	TRBD2	SIGTSGSRMETQY
TRBV5-1	TRBJ1-4	-	ASSLVEVHNEKLF
TRBV5-5	TRBJ1-1	-	ASSLGLNTEAF